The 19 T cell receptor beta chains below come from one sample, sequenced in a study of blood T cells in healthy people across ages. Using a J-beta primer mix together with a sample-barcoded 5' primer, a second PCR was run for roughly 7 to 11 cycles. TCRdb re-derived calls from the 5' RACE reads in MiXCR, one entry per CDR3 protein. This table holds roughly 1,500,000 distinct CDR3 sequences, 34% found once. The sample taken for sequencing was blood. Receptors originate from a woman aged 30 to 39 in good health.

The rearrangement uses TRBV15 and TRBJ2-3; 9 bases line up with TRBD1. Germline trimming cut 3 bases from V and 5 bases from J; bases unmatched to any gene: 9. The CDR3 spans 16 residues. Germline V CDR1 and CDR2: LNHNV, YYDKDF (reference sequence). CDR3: CATSRGQGSLVDTQYF. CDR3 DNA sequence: TGTGCCACCAGCAGGGGACAGGGTAGTTTGGTAGATACGCAGTATTTT.

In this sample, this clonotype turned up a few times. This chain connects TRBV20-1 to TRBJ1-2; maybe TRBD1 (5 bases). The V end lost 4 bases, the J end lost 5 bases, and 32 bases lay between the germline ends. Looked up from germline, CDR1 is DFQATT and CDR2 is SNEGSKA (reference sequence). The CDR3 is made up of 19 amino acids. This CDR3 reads CSAKSPGRQTQPGGYGYTF. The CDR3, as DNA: TGCAGTGCTAAGTCCCCAGGGCGACAGACTCAACCGGGAGGATATGGCTACACCTTC.

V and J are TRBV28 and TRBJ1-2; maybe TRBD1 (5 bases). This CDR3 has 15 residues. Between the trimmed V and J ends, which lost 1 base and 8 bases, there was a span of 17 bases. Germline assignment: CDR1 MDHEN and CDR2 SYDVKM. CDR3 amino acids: CASSLFLHRRTGYTF. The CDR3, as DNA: TGTGCCAGCAGTTTATTTCTGCACAGGAGAACAGGCTACACCTTC.

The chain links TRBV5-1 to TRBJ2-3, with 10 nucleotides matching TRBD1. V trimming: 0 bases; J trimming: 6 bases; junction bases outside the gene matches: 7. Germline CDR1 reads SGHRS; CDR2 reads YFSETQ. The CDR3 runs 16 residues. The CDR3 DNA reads TGCGCCAGCAGCTTGGCCCTCGGACAGGGGGGGGATACGCAGTATTTT. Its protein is CASSLALGQGGDTQYF. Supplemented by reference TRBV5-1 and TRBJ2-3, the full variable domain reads KAGVTQTPRYLIKTRGQQVTLSCSPISGHRSVSWYQQTPGQGLQFLFEYFSETQRNKGNFPGRFSGRQFSNSRSEMNVSTLELGDSALYLCASSLALGQGGDTQYFGPGTRLTVL.

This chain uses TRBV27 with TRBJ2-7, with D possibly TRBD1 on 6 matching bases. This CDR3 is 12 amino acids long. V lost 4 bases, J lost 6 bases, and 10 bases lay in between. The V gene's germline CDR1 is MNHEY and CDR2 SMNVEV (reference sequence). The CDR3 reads CASSSQTGEQYF. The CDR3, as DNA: TGTGCCAGCAGTTCTCAGACAGGCGAGCAGTACTTC.

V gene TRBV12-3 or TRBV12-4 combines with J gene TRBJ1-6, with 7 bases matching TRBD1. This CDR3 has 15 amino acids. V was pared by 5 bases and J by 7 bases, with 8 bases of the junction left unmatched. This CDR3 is CASSLGQVRNSPLHF. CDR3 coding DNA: TGTGCCAGCAGTCTAGGACAGGTGCGGAATTCACCCCTCCACTTT.

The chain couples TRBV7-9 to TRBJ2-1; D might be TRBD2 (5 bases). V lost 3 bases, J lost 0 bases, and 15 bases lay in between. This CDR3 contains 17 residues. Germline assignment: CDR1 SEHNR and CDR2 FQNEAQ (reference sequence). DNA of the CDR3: TGTGCCAGCAGCTTGTTGACTACTCTTATCTCCTACAATGAGCAGTTCTTC. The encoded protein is CASSLLTTLISYNEQFF. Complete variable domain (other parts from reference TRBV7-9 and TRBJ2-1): DTGVSQNPRHKITKRGQNVTFRCDPISEHNRLYWYRQTLGQGPEFLTYFQNEAQLEKSRLLSDRFSAERPKGSFSTLEIQRTEQGDSAMYLCASSLLTTLISYNEQFFGPGTRLTVL.

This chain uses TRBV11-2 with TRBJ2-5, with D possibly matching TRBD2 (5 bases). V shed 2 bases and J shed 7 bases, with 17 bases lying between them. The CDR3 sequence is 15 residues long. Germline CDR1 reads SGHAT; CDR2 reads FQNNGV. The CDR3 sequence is CASSLRGSYRVTQYF. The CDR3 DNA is TGTGCCAGCAGCTTACGAGGGAGTTATCGGGTGACCCAGTACTTC.

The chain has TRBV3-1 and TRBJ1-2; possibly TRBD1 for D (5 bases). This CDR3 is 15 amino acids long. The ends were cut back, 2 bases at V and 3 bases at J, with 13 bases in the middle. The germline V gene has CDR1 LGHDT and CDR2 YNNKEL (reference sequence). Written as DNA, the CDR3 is TGTGCCAGCAGCCAATTGGGGGGGACGGACTATGGCTACACCTTC. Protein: CASSQLGGTDYGYTF.

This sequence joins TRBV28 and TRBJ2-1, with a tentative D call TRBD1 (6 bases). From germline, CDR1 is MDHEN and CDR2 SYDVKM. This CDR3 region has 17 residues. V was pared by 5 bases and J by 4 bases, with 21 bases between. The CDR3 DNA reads TGTGCCAGCAGTCCAGGGGCCCCTAGGGTATCATACAATGAGCAGTTCTTC. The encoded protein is CASSPGAPRVSYNEQFF.

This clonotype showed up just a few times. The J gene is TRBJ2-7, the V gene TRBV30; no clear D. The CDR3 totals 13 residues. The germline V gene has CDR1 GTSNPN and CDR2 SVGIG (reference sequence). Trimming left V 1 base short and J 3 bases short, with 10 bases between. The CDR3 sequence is CAWSAGTGYEQYF. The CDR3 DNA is TGTGCCTGGAGTGCCGGAACGGGCTACGAGCAGTACTTC. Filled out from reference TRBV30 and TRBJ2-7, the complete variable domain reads SQTIHQWPATLVQPVGSPLSLECTVEGTSNPNLYWYRQAAGRGLQLLFYSVGIGQISSEVPQNLSASRPQDRQFILSSKKLLLSDSGFYLCAWSAGTGYEQYFGPGTRLTVT.

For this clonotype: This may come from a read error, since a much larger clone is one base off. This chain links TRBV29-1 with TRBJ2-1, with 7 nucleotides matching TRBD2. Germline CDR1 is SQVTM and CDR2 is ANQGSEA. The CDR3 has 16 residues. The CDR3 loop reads CGLTSDIRSSYNEQFF. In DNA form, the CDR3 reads TGCGGCCTAACTAGCGATATTAGAAGCTCCTACAATGAGCAGTTCTTC.

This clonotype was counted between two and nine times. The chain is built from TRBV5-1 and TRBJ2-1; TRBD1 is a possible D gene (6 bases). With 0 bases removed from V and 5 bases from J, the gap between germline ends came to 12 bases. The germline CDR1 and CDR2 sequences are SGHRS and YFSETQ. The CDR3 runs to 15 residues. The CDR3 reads CASSLEVTGNNEQFF. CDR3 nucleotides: TGCGCCAGCAGCTTGGAGGTAACAGGGAACAATGAGCAGTTCTTC.

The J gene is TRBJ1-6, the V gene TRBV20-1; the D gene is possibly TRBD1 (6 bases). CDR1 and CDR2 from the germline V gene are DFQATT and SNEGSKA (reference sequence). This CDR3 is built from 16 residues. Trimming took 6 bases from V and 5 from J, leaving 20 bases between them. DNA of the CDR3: TGCAGTGCCCCATCGCCCTTGGACAGAAATAATTCACCCCTCCACTTT. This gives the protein CSAPSPLDRNNSPLHF.

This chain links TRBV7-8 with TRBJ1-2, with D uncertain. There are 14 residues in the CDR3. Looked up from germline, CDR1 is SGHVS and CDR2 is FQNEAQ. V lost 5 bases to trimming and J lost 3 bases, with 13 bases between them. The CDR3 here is CASSTPGFYYGYTF. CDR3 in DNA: TGTGCCAGCAGCACCCCGGGTTTCTACTATGGCTACACCTTC.

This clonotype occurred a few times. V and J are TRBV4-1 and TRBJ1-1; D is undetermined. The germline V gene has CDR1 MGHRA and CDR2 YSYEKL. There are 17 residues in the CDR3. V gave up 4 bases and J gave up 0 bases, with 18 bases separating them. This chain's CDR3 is CASSPPFLSEMNTEAFF. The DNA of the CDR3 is TGCGCCAGCAGCCCACCCTTTTTATCAGAGATGAACACTGAAGCTTTCTTT.

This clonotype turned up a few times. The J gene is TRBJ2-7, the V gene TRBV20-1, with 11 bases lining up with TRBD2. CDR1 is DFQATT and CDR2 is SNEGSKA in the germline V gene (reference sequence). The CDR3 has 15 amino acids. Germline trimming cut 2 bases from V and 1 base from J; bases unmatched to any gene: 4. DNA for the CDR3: TGCAGTGCTAGATTGACTAGCGGGGTATCCTACGAGCAGTACTTC. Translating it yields CSARLTSGVSYEQYF.

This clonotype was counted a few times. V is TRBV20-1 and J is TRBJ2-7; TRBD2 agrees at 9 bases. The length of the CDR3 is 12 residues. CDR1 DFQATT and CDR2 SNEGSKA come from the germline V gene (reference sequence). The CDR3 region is CSSGLALYEQYF. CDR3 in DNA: TGCAGCTCGGGACTAGCTCTTTACGAGCAGTACTTC.

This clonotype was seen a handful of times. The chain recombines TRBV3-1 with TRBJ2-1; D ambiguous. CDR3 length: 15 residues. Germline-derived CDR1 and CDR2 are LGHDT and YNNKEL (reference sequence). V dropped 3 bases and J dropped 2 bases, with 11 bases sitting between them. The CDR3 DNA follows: TGTGCCAGCAGCCAGGGCTGGAAAGCCTACAATGAGCAGTTCTTC. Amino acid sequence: CASSQGWKAYNEQFF.